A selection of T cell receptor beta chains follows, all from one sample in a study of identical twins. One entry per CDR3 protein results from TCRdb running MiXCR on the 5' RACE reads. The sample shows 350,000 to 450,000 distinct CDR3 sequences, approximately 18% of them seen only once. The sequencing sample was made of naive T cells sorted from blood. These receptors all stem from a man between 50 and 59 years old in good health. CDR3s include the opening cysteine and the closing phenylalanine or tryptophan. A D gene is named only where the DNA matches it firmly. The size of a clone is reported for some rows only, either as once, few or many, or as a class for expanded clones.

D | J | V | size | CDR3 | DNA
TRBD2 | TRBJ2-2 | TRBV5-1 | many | CASSLAATSVHTGELFF | TGCGCCAGCAGCTTGGCCGCGACTAGCGTTCACACCGGGGAGCTGTTTTTT
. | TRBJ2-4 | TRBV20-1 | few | CSARDRGTTRGIQYF | TGCAGTGCTAGAGACCGTGGGACCACGAGAGGCATTCAGTACTTC
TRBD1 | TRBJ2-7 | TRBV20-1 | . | CSAGQGFYEQYF | TGCAGTGCAGGACAGGGGTTCTACGAGCAGTACTTC
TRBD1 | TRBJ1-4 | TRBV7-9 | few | CASTTWAGTGEKLFF | TGTGCCAGCACCACGTGGGCAGGGACAGGGGAAAAACTGTTTTTT
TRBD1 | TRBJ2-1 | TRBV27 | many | CASSPTTGGPNNEQFF | TGTGCCAGCAGTCCAACTACAGGGGGCCCCAACAATGAGCAGTTCTTC
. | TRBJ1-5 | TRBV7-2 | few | CASSSDILQPQHF | TGTGCCAGCAGTTCGGACATACTTCAGCCCCAGCATTTT
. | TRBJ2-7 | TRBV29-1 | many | CSVVKGYEQYF | TGCAGCGTTGTAAAGGGGTACGAGCAGTACTTC
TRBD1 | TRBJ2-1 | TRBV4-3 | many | CASSKRGLGQVYNEQFF | TGCGCCAGCAGCAAGAGAGGCCTCGGACAGGTCTACAATGAGCAGTTCTTC
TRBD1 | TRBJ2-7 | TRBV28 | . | CASNRRTGSSSYEQYF | TGTGCCAGCAATCGACGGACAGGGAGTTCCTCCTACGAGCAGTACTTC
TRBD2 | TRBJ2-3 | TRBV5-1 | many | CASSPRLAGGRGADTQYF | TGCGCCAGCAGCCCCCGACTAGCGGGAGGGCGAGGCGCAGATACGCAGTATTTT
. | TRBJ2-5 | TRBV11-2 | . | CASSLRVAYQETQYF | TGTGCCAGCAGCTTGCGGGTAGCATACCAAGAGACCCAGTACTTC
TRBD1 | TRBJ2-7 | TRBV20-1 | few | CSARVAQGAAYEQYF | TGCAGTGCTAGGGTGGCACAGGGGGCGGCTTACGAGCAGTACTTC
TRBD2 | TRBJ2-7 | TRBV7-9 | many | CASSLASGRLDEQYF | TGTGCCAGCAGCTTAGCTAGCGGGAGGTTGGACGAGCAGTACTTC
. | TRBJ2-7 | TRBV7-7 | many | CASSPGPSQGTYEQYF | TGTGCTAGCAGCCCCGGCCCGTCTCAGGGAACCTACGAGCAGTACTTC
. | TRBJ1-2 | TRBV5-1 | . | CASSLGDKIYGYTF | TGCGCCAGCAGCTTGGGGGACAAGATCTATGGCTACACCTTC
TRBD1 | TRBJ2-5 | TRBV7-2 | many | CASSLGQKETQYF | TGTGCCAGCAGCTTGGGACAGAAAGAGACCCAGTACTTC
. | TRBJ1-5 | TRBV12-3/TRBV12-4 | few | CASSPGGRQPQHF | TGTGCCAGCAGCCCTGGGGGTCGACAGCCCCAGCATTTT
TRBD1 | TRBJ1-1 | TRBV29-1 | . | CSVAGQGGLNTEAFF | TGCAGCGTTGCGGGGCAGGGGGGATTGAACACTGAAGCTTTCTTT
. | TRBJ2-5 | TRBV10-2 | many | CASSGLMTGYQETQYF | TGCGCCAGCAGTGGCCTGATGACGGGGTACCAAGAGACCCAGTACTTC
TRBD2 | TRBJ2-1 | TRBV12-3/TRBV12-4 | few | CASSPRTSGGANRGEQFF | TGTGCCAGCAGTCCCAGGACTAGCGGGGGGGCCAACCGGGGTGAGCAGTTCTTC
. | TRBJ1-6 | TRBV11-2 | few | CASSLGEGARTYNSPLHF | TGTGCCAGCAGCTTAGGTGAAGGGGCGCGGACCTATAATTCACCCCTCCACTTT
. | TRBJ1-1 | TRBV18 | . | CASSPLDSSEAFF | TGTGCCAGCTCACCATTGGACAGTTCTGAAGCTTTCTTT
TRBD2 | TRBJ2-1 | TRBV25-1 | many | CASRSGSTSYNEQFF | TGTGCCAGCAGAAGCGGGAGCACCTCCTACAATGAGCAGTTCTTC
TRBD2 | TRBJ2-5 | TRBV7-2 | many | CASSLARTSGQETQYF | TGTGCCAGCAGCTTAGCGCGGACTAGCGGCCAAGAGACCCAGTACTTC
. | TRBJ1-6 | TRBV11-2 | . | CASSGRQGSAPLHF | TGTGCCAGCAGCGGACGTCAGGGAAGTGCACCCCTCCACTTT
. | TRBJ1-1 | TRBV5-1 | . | CASSQLVMNTEAFF | TGCGCCAGCAGCCAACTCGTAATGAACACTGAAGCTTTCTTT
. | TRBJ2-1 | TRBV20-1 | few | CSASRGGLSYNEQFF | TGCAGTGCTAGCCGGGGAGGCCTCTCCTACAATGAGCAGTTCTTC
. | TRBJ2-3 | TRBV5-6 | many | CASSWGTESTDTQYF | TGTGCCAGCAGCTGGGGGACGGAAAGCACAGATACGCAGTATTTT
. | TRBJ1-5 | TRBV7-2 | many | CASSFLYQPQHF | TGTGCCAGCAGCTTCCTCTATCAGCCCCAGCATTTT
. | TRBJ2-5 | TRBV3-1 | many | CASSQVAAQERAQYF | TGTGCCAGCAGCCAAGTAGCGGCCCAAGAGAGGGCCCAGTACTTC
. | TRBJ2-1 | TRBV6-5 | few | CARPEQFF | TGTGCCAGACCTGAGCAGTTCTTC
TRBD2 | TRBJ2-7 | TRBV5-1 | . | CASSLSSGSSYEQYF | TGCGCCAGCAGCTTGAGTAGCGGGAGCTCCTACGAGCAGTACTTC
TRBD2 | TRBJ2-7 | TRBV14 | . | CASSRSFGRAPYEQYF | TGTGCCAGCAGTAGATCTTTCGGGAGGGCTCCGTACGAGCAGTACTTC
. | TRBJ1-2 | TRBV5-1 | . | CASSLGGTSLFYTF | TGCGCCAGCAGCTTGGGCGGGACCTCCTTGTTCTACACCTTC
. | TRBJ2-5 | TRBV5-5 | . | CASSFMFQETQYF | TGTGCCAGCAGCTTCATGTTCCAAGAGACCCAGTACTTC
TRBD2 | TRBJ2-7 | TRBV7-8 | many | CASSFGLAGGYYEQYF | TGTGCCAGCAGCTTTGGACTAGCGGGAGGTTACTACGAGCAGTACTTC
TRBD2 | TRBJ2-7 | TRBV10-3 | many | CAISESGTSGRPGEYF | TGTGCCATCAGTGAGTCCGGGACTAGCGGGAGGCCGGGGGAGTACTTC
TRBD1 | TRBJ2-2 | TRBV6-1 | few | CASRSTGIPLAGELFF | TGTGCCAGCAGATCGACAGGGATTCCCTTAGCCGGGGAGCTGTTTTTT
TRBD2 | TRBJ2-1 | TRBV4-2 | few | CASSRGTIPNEQFF | TGTGCCAGCAGCCGGGGGACTATCCCCAATGAGCAGTTCTTC
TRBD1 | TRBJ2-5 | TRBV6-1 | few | CASSKTGGAETQYF | TGTGCCAGCAGTAAGACAGGGGGCGCGGAGACCCAGTACTTC
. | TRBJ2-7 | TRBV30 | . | CAWKDFSTYEQYF | TGTGCCTGGAAGGACTTTTCGACCTACGAGCAGTACTTC
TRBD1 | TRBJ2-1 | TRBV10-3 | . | CAIGQGDAQFF | TGTGCCATCGGACAGGGGGATGCTCAGTTCTTC
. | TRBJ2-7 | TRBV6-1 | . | CASSTQGGGDEQYF | TGTGCCAGCAGTACCCAAGGGGGAGGGGACGAGCAGTACTTC
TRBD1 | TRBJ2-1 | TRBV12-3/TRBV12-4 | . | CASRGTGASYNEQFF | TGTGCCAGCAGGGGGACAGGGGCTTCCTACAATGAGCAGTTCTTC
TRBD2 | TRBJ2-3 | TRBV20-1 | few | CSAHSVGIASGRTDTQYF | TGCAGTGCCCATTCGGTGGGAATCGCTAGCGGTCGCACAGATACGCAGTATTTT
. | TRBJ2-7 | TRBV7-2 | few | CASSLGPGNSYEQYF | TGTGCCAGCAGCTTAGGCCCAGGGAACTCCTACGAGCAGTACTTC
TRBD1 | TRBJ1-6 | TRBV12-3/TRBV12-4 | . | CASRGQGGDNSPLHF | TGTGCCAGCAGGGGACAGGGTGGCGATAATTCACCCCTCCACTTT
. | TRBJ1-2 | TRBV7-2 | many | CASSLGSGYGYTF | TGTGCCAGCAGCTTAGGGTCAGGCTATGGCTACACCTTC
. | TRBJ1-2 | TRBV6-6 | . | CASSYTANYGYTF | TGTGCCAGCAGTTACACAGCTAACTATGGCTACACCTTC
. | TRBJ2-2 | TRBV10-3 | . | CAISAGNTGELFF | TGTGCCATCAGTGCAGGGAACACCGGGGAGCTGTTTTTT
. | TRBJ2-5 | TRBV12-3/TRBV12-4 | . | CASSLNPGTIQQETQYF | TGTGCCAGCAGTTTAAATCCCGGGACCATTCAACAAGAGACCCAGTACTTC
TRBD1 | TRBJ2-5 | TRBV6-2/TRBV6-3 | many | CASSLRDRDAETQYF | TGTGCCAGCAGTCTCCGGGACAGGGATGCGGAGACCCAGTACTTC
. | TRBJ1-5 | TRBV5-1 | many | CASSLMGDQPQHF | TGCGCCAGCAGCTTGATGGGGGATCAGCCCCAGCATTTT
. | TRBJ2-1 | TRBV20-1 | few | CSARASSNEQFF | TGCAGTGCTAGAGCTAGCTCCAATGAGCAGTTCTTC
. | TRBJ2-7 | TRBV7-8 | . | CASTTYDGDYEQYF | TGTGCCAGCACTACCTACGACGGGGACTACGAGCAGTACTTC
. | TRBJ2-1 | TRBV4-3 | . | CASSQDEGNNEQFF | TGCGCCAGCAGCCAAGATGAGGGGAACAATGAGCAGTTCTTC
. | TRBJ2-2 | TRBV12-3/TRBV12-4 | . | CASSLDGPGELFF | TGTGCCAGCAGTTTAGACGGTCCCGGGGAGCTGTTTTTT